This TCR beta chain appears in the sequencing data of a study of control samples from healthy donors and cancer patients. The data were produced by immunoSEQ multiplex PCR, yet TCRdb's version contains in-frame clones alone and is incomplete. The sample includes over 150,000 clones, 80% to 95% of them seen just once. The sample holds one count of this clone. Looked up from germline, CDR1 is SGHAT and CDR2 is FQNNGV. V was pared by 1 base and J by 6 bases, with 3 bases between. This CDR3 spans 11 amino acids. Sequencing input: blood. The V and J genes are TRBV11-2 and TRBJ1-1, with D uncertain. The sequence was obtained from a woman between 35 and 50 years old in good health. DNA of the CDR3: TGTGCCAGCAGCTTAGGGGCTGAAGCTTTCTTT. Protein sequence: CASSLGAEAFF.